Below, one T cell receptor beta chain is given with its context. Its antigen is undetermined. The CDR3 sequence is 14 residues long. Germline V lookup: CDR1 SGHVS, CDR2 FNYEAQ. V dropped 4 bases and J dropped 13 bases, with 20 bases sitting between them. The data belong to a study of monozygotic twins with cystic fibrosis. The study's findings and limits: J usage was most co-twin-similar in 8 of 16 pairs, V in 13. In this small cohort, shared CDR3 numbers showed no association with age, concordance or disease severity. Nucleotide-identical clonotype sharing was significantly higher within monozygotic CF twin pairs than between unrelated CF individuals.

Profiling relied on immunoSEQ multiplex PCR, and the TCRdb table lists in-frame clones only, not all of them. The sample carries about 15,000 clones, approximately 98% recorded once. The V gene is TRBV7-6, the J gene TRBJ2-1; possible D gene TRBD1, 6 bases. This TCR came from a girl aged 2 to 9 with cystic fibrosis. The sample taken for sequencing was blood. CDR3 sequence: CASSWAGYRESQFF. For the CDR3, the DNA is TGTGCCAGCAGCTGGGCTGGGTACAGGGAGAGCCAGTTCTTC.